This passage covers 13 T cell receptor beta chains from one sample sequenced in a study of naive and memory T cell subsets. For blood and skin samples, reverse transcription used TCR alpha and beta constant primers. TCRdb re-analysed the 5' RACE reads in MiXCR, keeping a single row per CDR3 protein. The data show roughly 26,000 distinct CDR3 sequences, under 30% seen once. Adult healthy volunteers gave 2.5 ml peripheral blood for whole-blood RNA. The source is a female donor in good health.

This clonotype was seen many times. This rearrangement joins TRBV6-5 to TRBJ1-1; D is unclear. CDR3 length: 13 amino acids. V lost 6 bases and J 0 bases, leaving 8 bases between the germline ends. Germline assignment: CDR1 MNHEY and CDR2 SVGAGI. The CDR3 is CASRPHLNTEAFF. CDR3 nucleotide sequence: TGTGCCAGCAGACCACACTTGAACACTGAAGCTTTCTTT.

CDR3 DNA: TGCAGTGCTAGAGGGACAGGAGAAGAGAACTATGGCTACACCTTC. This sequence encodes CSARGTGEENYGYTF. The rearrangement joins TRBV20-1 to TRBJ1-2; 7 nucleotides match TRBD1. With V trimmed by 1 base and J by 2 bases, 7 bases remained unmatched. CDR1 DFQATT and CDR2 SNEGSKA come from the germline V gene (reference sequence). The CDR3 has 15 amino acids.

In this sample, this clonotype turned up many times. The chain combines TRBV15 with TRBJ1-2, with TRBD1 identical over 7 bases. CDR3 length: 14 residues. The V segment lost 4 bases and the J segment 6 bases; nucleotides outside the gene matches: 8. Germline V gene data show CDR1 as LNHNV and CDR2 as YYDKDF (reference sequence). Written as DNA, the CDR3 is TGTGCCACCAGCAAAGGGGGCAGTTTTGATGGCTACACCTTC. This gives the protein CATSKGGSFDGYTF.

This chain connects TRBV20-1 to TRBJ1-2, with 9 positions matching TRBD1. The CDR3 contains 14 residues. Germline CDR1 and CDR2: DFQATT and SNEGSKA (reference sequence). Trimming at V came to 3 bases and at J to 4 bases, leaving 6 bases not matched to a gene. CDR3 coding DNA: TGCAGTGCTAGCCCCGGACAGGGGAGCTATGGCTACACCTTC. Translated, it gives CSASPGQGSYGYTF.

The CDR3 is CASSLAGGRYEQYF. CDR3 coding DNA: TGTGCCAGCAGCTTAGCGGGAGGTCGCTACGAGCAGTACTTC. The rearrangement uses TRBV13 and TRBJ2-7, with TRBD2 matching over 7 bases. The junction had 3 bases not matched to a gene; V was cut back by 1 base and J by 3 bases. CDR1 PRHDT and CDR2 FYEKMQ come from the germline V gene (reference sequence). This CDR3 spans 14 amino acids.

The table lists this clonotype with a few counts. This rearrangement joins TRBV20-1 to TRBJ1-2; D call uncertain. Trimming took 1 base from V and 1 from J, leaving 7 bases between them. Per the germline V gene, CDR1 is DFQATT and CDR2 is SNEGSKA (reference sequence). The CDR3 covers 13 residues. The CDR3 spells CSARGQFNYGYTF. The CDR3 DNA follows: TGCAGTGCTAGAGGCCAGTTTAACTATGGCTACACCTTC.

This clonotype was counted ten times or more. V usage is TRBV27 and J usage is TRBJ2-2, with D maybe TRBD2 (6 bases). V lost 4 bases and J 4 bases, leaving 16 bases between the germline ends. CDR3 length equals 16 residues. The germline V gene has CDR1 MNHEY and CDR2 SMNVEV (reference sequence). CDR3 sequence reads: CASSSLPGLSTGELFF. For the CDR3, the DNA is TGTGCCAGCAGTTCCCTACCGGGACTCTCCACCGGGGAGCTGTTTTTT.

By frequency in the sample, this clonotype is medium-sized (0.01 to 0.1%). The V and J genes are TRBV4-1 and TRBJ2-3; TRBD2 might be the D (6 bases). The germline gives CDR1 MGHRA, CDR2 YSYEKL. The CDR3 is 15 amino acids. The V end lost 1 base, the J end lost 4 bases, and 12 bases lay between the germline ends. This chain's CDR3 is CASSQGPSVADTQYF. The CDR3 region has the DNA TGCGCCAGCAGCCAAGGCCCTAGCGTCGCAGATACGCAGTATTTT.

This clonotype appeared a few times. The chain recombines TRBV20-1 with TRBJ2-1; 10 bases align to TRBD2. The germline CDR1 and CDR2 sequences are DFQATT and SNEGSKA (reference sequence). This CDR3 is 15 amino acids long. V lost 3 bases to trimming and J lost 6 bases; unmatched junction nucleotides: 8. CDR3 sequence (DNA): TGCAGTGCTAGCTACCCTAGCGGGAGTTCCAATGAGCAGTTCTTC. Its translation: CSASYPSGSSNEQFF.

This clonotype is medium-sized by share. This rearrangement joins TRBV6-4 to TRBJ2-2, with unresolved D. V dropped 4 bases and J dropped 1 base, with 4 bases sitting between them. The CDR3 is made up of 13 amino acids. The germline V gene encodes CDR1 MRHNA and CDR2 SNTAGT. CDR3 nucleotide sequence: TGTGCCAGCAGTGCAGGGAACACCGGGGAGCTGTTTTTT. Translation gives CASSAGNTGELFF.

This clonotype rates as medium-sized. DNA of the CDR3: TGTGCCAGCAGTGTTTCCAGGGTAGTCCACGAGCAGTACTTC. Its protein is CASSVSRVVHEQYF. This sequence joins TRBV2 and TRBJ2-7; a weak D match, TRBD1 (5 bases). V gave up 4 bases and J gave up 5 bases, with 15 bases separating them. CDR3 length: 14 residues. Per the germline V gene, CDR1 is SNHLY and CDR2 is FYNNEI.

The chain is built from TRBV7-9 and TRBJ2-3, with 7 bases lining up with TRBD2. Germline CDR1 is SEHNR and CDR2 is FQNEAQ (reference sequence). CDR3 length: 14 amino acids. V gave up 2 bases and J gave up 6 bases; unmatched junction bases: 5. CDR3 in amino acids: CASSLFTSEDTQYF. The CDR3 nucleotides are TGTGCCAGCAGCTTATTTACTAGCGAGGATACGCAGTATTTT.

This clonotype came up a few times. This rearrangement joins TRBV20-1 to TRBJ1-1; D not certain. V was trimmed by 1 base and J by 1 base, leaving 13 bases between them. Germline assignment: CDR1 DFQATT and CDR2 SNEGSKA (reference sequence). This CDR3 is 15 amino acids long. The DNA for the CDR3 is TGCAGTGCTAGAGTGATGGGTCCGGCGAACACTGAAGCTTTCTTT. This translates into CSARVMGPANTEAFF.